Presented here are 17 T cell receptor beta chains from one specimen sequenced in a study of shared clonotypes between healthy human individuals (dated by TCRdb to about 2020). The method behind the library was the immunoSEQ multiplex PCR assay. Held by TCRdb, this immuneACCESS table contains in-frame sequences only and omits some clones. Under half of the omission traces to an unresolved V gene where checked; the cause of the rest is unknown. Counted in this sample were about 2.4 million clones; roughly 93% of them appeared once. The top ten hold about 0.34% of the sample. Sequencing input: naive CD4+ T cells from PBMCs. The cell subset or site label, read with the paper, signifies: CD45RA+ positively selected. Source of these receptors: a man aged 18 to 30 in good health. Some clones in this sample may be carry-over from other donors' samples.

The chain combines TRBV6-5 with TRBJ1-3; D is perhaps TRBD1 (5 bases). Trimming pared 2 bases from V and 0 bases from J, leaving 11 bases between. Germline-derived CDR1 and CDR2 are MNHEY and SVGAGI. CDR3 length: 16 amino acids. The chain's CDR3 is CASSYVQAYSGNTIYF. For the CDR3, the DNA is TGTGCCAGCAGTTACGTACAGGCTTACTCTGGAAACACCATATATTTT.

The V and J genes are TRBV9 and TRBJ2-7; 10 bases fit TRBD1. Trimming at V came to 4 bases and at J to 2 bases, leaving 9 bases not matched to a gene. CDR3 size: 16 residues. Germline V gene lookup returns CDR1 SGDLS and CDR2 YYNGEE. The CDR3 coding sequence is TGTGCCAGCAGCCTCCGAGGACAGGGGGGGCCCTACGAGCAGTACTTC. Its protein is CASSLRGQGGPYEQYF.

On this clone: This sample includes further DNA sequences coding for the same CDR3. This chain joins TRBV7-2 and TRBJ2-5; D ambiguous. Germline V gives CDR1 SGHTA, CDR2 FQGNSA. The V gene lost 2 bases and the J gene lost 1 base, with 8 bases spanning the gap. The CDR3 length is 14 residues. The chain's CDR3 is CASSLYGSQETQYF. The CDR3 DNA follows: TGTGCCAGCAGCTTATACGGTTCCCAAGAGACCCAGTACTTC.

This chain joins TRBV18 and TRBJ1-2; 8 bases are shared with TRBD1. CDR3 length: 14 residues. The ends lost 2 bases at V and 8 bases at J; junction bases unmatched: 7. CDR1 and CDR2 (germline): KGHSH, LQKENI. In DNA form, the CDR3 reads TGTGCCAGCTCACCAGCTGACAGGGGTGACGGCTACACCTTC. As protein: CASSPADRGDGYTF.

The chain recombines TRBV5-1 with TRBJ1-1; perhaps TRBD1 as D (5 bases). Trimming took off 0 bases at V and 9 bases at J, with 12 bases between the two ends. The germline V gene has CDR1 SGHRS and CDR2 YFSETQ. This CDR3 has 13 amino acids. This CDR3 reads CASSLGGTEQAFF. CDR3 DNA: TGCGCCAGCAGCTTGGGGGGGACGGAACAAGCTTTCTTT.

This CDR3 reads CASSPRTGRPLGEKLFF. The CDR3 DNA sequence: TGTGCCAGCAGCCCCAGGACAGGACGTCCCCTAGGTGAAAAACTGTTTTTT. The rearrangement links TRBV7-6 to TRBJ1-4; 7 nucleotides match TRBD1. V gave up 5 bases and J gave up 7 bases; unmatched junction bases: 16. Germline assignment: CDR1 SGHVS and CDR2 FNYEAQ. There are 17 residues in the CDR3.

This clone was detected a few times. The chain recombines TRBV7-2 with TRBJ2-7; TRBD1 agrees at 8 bases. The ends lost 6 bases at V and 6 bases at J; junction bases unmatched: 4. The CDR3 has 12 amino acids. CDR1 is SGHTA, CDR2 FQGNSA, per germline. CDR3 amino acids: CASRDRGVEQYF. DNA for the CDR3: TGTGCCAGCAGAGACAGGGGTGTCGAGCAGTACTTC.

This chain connects TRBV7-8 to TRBJ2-5, with 7 bases aligning to TRBD2. Germline lookup yields CDR1 SGHVS and CDR2 FQNEAQ. After removal of 2 bases from V and 4 bases from J, the junction contained 7 bases not matched to a gene. The CDR3 is 15 residues long. The CDR3 spells CASSLTSVGGETQYF. In DNA form, the CDR3 reads TGTGCCAGCAGCTTAACTAGCGTGGGTGGAGAGACCCAGTACTTC.

V usage is TRBV6-6 and J usage is TRBJ1-1, with TRBD1 as a possible D gene (6 bases). Germline V lookup: CDR1 MNHNY, CDR2 SVGAGI (reference sequence). CDR3 length equals 15 residues. V gave up 2 bases and J gave up 10 bases, with 20 bases separating them. The CDR3 region has the DNA TGTGCCAGCAGTTACCAACAACAGGGTACCGACGGAGCTTTCTTT. This encodes CASSYQQQGTDGAFF.

The gene calls are TRBV5-4 and TRBJ1-1; D is undetermined. With 1 base removed from V and 7 bases from J, the gap between germline ends came to 14 bases. Per the germline V gene, CDR1 is SGHNT and CDR2 is YYREEE (reference sequence). The CDR3 has 14 residues. The CDR3 coding sequence is TGTGCCAGCAGCTTGAGCGCGGCTGAGGTTGAAGCTTTCTTT. Its translation: CASSLSAAEVEAFF.

This sequence joins TRBV5-1 and TRBJ2-7, with TRBD2 matching 8 bases. Germline-derived CDR1 and CDR2 are SGHRS and YFSETQ. The V and J ends lost 5 bases and 7 bases, in that order; junction bases with no gene match: 14. The CDR3 extends over 15 amino acids. The CDR3 DNA sequence: TGCGCCAGCAGACCTGGGACTAGGGTAATGGGGGAGCAGTACTTC. Residues: CASRPGTRVMGEQYF.

The V gene is TRBV5-4, the J gene TRBJ2-5; 10 positions match TRBD2. V shed 5 bases and J 1 base; nucleotides not matched to a gene: 5. Germline assignment: CDR1 SGHNT and CDR2 YYREEE (reference sequence). The CDR3 is 15 amino acids. The CDR3 here is CASSPGLARQETQYF. The CDR3 DNA sequence: TGTGCCAGCAGTCCGGGACTAGCGCGCCAAGAGACCCAGTACTTC.

This clone came up a few times. The chain recombines TRBV7-2 with TRBJ1-2; D is undetermined. The CDR3 is made up of 13 amino acids. Germline CDR1 and CDR2: SGHTA and FQGNSA. Trimming stripped 5 bases from V and 4 bases from J, with 11 bases between. Here the CDR3 DNA reads TGTGCCAGCAGCCCGACGGCCACCTATGGCTACACCTTC. It codes for CASSPTATYGYTF.

This chain joins TRBV11-2 and TRBJ2-4, with D unclear. This CDR3 comprises 16 residues. Trimming removed 5 bases from V and 0 bases from J, with 14 bases in between. Germline CDR1 is SGHAT and CDR2 is FQNNGV. The CDR3 DNA follows: TGTGCCAGCAGCCCACATAGTCAACTAGCCAAAAACATTCAGTACTTC. It codes for CASSPHSQLAKNIQYF. Drawing the rest from reference TRBV11-2 and TRBJ2-4, the complete variable domain is EAGVAQSPRYKIIEKRQSVAFWCNPISGHATLYWYQQILGQGPKLLIQFQNNGVVDDSQLPKDRFSAERLKGVDSTLKIQPAKLEDSAVYLCASSPHSQLAKNIQYFGAGTRLSVL.

V gene TRBV6-1 combines with J gene TRBJ2-2; perhaps TRBD2 as D (5 bases). V was clipped by 3 bases and J by 3 bases, with 17 bases between them. CDR1 and CDR2 from the germline V gene are MNHNS and SASEGT. The CDR3 is made up of 17 amino acids. The CDR3 region is CASSDFTEGPYTGELFF. Here the CDR3 DNA reads TGTGCCAGCAGTGACTTCACTGAGGGCCCGTACACCGGGGAGCTGTTTTTT.

Points on this clone: Germline and junction disagree at one end, which may indicate a read error. The sample carries other DNA sequences with the same CDR3. The chain recombines TRBV7-2 with TRBJ2-2; 7 nucleotides match TRBD1. The germline CDR1 and CDR2 sequences are SGHTA and FQGNSA. The CDR3 consists of 14 residues. CDR3 sequence reads: CASSLEGGTGELFF. In DNA form, the CDR3 reads TGTGCCAGCAGCTTAGAAGGGGGCACCGGCGAGCTGTTTTTT.

The gene calls are TRBV28 and TRBJ1-5, with 8 nucleotides matching TRBD1. The germline V gene has CDR1 MDHEN and CDR2 SYDVKM. V shed 6 bases, J shed 4 bases, and the junction held 8 bases outside the gene matches. This CDR3 region has 15 residues. CDR3 coding DNA: TGTGCCAGCAGCCAAGACAGGGGATGGAATCAGCCCCAGCATTTT. As protein: CASSQDRGWNQPQHF.